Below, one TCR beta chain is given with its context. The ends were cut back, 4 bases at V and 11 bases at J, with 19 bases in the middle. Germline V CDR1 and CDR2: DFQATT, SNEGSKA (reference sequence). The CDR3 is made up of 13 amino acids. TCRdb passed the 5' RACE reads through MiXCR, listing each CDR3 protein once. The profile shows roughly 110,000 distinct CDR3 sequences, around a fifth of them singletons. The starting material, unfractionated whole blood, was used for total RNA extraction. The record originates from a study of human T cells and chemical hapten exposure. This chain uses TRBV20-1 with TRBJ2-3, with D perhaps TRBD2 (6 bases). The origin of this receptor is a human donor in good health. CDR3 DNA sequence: TGCAGTGCTATCACCCCGGGACTGGAAAAGCAGTATTTT. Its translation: CSAITPGLEKQYF.